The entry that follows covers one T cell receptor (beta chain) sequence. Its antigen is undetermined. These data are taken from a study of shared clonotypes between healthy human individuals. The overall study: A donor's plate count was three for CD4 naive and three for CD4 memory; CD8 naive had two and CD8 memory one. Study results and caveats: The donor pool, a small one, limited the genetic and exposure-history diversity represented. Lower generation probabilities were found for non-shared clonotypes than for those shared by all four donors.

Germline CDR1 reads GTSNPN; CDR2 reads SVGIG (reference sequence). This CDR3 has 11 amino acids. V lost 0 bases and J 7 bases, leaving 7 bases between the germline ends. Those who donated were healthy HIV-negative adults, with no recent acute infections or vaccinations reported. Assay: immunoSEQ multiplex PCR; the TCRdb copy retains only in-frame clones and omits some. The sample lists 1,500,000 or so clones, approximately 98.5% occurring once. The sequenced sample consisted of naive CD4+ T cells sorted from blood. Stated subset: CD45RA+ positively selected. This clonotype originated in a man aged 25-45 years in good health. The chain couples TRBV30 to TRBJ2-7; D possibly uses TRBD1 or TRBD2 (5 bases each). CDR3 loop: CAWSVGVEQYF. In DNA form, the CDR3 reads TGTGCCTGGAGTGTGGGGGTGGAGCAGTACTTC. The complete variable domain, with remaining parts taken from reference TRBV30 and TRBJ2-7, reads SQTIHQWPATLVQPVGSPLSLECTVEGTSNPNLYWYRQAAGRGLQLLFYSVGIGQISSEVPQNLSASRPQDRQFILSSKKLLLSDSGFYLCAWSVGVEQYFGPGTRLTVT.